A single sample is the source of the 5 T cell receptor beta chains below, sequenced in a study of naive and memory T cell subsets. Alpha and beta constant region primers primed reverse transcription for blood and skin samples. MiXCR, applied by TCRdb to the 5' RACE reads, yields one record per CDR3 protein. The top ten clones hold approximately 1.7% of a sample with approximately 27,000 distinct CDR3 sequences, around 21% of them seen once. RNA was extracted from 2.5 to 3 ml of whole blood of healthy adults. These receptors all stem from a female donor in good health.

By its share, this clonotype is medium-sized. V usage is TRBV5-6 and J usage is TRBJ1-1; D is unresolved. Germline V CDR1 and CDR2: SGHDT, YYEEEE. This CDR3 contains 14 residues. V lost 3 bases and J 3 bases, leaving 12 bases between the germline ends. CDR3 in amino acids: CASSSWPADTEAFF. In DNA form, the CDR3 reads TGTGCCAGCAGCTCCTGGCCAGCTGACACTGAAGCTTTCTTT.

The chain combines TRBV20-1 with TRBJ2-3; TRBD1 is a possible D gene (5 bases). CDR1 and CDR2 from the germline V gene are DFQATT and SNEGSKA (reference sequence). The V end was cut by 5 bases, the J end by 0 bases, with 15 bases between. There are 15 residues in the CDR3. CDR3: CSARRTFSSTDTQYF. Written as DNA, the CDR3 is TGCAGTGCTCGACGGACATTTTCTAGCACAGATACGCAGTATTTT.

The gene calls are TRBV6-1 and TRBJ2-1; D remains ambiguous. Germline loops: CDR1 MNHNS, CDR2 SASEGT. Trimming removed 3 bases from V and 2 bases from J, with 11 bases in between. This CDR3 region has 15 residues. CDR3: CASSDWQFPYNEQFF. The CDR3 nucleotides read TGTGCCAGCAGTGATTGGCAGTTCCCCTACAATGAGCAGTTCTTC.

This clonotype was picked up many times. The chain links TRBV20-1 to TRBJ1-1, with D tentatively TRBD1 (5 bases). Trimming stripped 6 bases from V and 1 base from J, with 15 bases between. Germline CDR1 reads DFQATT; CDR2 reads SNEGSKA (reference sequence). The CDR3 runs 14 residues. The CDR3 DNA sequence: TGCAGTGCGCCCAGGGAGGGTAGGAACACTGAAGCTTTCTTT. Translated: CSAPREGRNTEAFF.

The genes are TRBV20-1 and TRBJ2-5; 7 bases fit TRBD2. The CDR3 has 13 amino acids. Unmatched junction bases numbered 8, after V lost 3 bases and J lost 7 bases. The germline CDR1 and CDR2 sequences are DFQATT and SNEGSKA (reference sequence). CDR3 nucleotide sequence: TGCAGTGCTAGCCCCGTTGTAGCGGGGACCCAGTACTTC. It encodes CSASPVVAGTQYF.